What follows are 9 T cell receptor beta chains derived from one specimen sequenced in a study of T cells after yellow fever vaccination. MiXCR, run by TCRdb on the 5' RACE reads, gives a single entry per CDR3 protein. This sample has about 63,000 distinct CDR3 sequences, with around 7.4% found just once. Source: CD8+ T cells sorted from PBMCs, taken 15 days after the yellow fever booster vaccination. These receptors originate from a man under 40 who received the YFV17D yellow fever vaccine.

This clonotype has a count of ten or more. V is TRBV7-9 and J is TRBJ2-7; 7 nucleotides line up with TRBD2. Trimming cost V 3 bases and J 3 bases; bases outside gene matches: 5. This CDR3 spans 14 amino acids. From germline, CDR1 is SEHNR and CDR2 FQNEAQ (reference sequence). CDR3 nucleotides: TGTGCCAGCAGCTTCTTTGGGGGGGGCTACGAGCAGTACTTC. It is translated as CASSFFGGGYEQYF.

This clonotype was recorded many times. The CDR3 protein is CAISESDGQGYTEAFF. CDR3 nucleotide sequence: TGTGCCATCAGTGAGTCGGATGGACAGGGATACACTGAAGCTTTCTTT. The V call is TRBV10-3, the J call TRBJ1-1; 8 bases line up with TRBD1. Germline assignment: CDR1 ENHRY and CDR2 SYGVKD. The J segment lost 3 bases and the V segment lost 0 bases, leaving 6 bases of the junction unmatched. This CDR3 contains 16 residues.

This clonotype was detected ten times or more. V is TRBV7-8 and J is TRBJ2-1, with D maybe TRBD1 (6 bases). This CDR3 comprises 17 residues. The germline V gene has CDR1 SGHVS and CDR2 FQNEAQ. Trimming shortened V by 0 bases and J by 8 bases, and 20 bases separated the two germline ends. As DNA, the CDR3 is TGTGCCAGCAGCTTAGCAGCGGACAGCGGATCGAGGGATGAGCAGTTCTTC. Its translation: CASSLAADSGSRDEQFF.

This clonotype was seen at least ten times. This chain links TRBV24-1 with TRBJ2-1; the D is unclear. The germline V gene encodes CDR1 KGHDR and CDR2 SFDVKD. This CDR3 spans 13 amino acids. V was trimmed by 2 bases and J by 3 bases, leaving 4 bases between them. DNA for the CDR3: TGTGCCACCAGTGATTGGGGCTACAATGAGCAGTTCTTC. This gives the protein CATSDWGYNEQFF.

This clonotype was recorded at least ten times. This chain links TRBV10-2 with TRBJ2-2; 13 nucleotides agree with TRBD2. The junction had 7 bases not matched to a gene; V was cut back by 6 bases and J by 9 bases. The CDR3 has 15 residues. The germline gives CDR1 WSHSY, CDR2 SAAADI. The CDR3, as DNA: TGCGCCAGCAGCCCAACTAGCGGGAGGGTCCGGGAGCTGTTTTTT. Translated, it gives CASSPTSGRVRELFF.

This clonotype was seen ten or more times. The chain recombines TRBV3-1 with TRBJ2-1; D is perhaps TRBD1 (5 bases). Deletions cut 4 bases from V and 10 bases from J, with 17 bases between. The germline V gene has CDR1 LGHDT and CDR2 YNNKEL (reference sequence). This CDR3 is built from 14 residues. CDR3 DNA sequence: TGTGCCAGCAGCCTCCAGTCATCCTACAGGGAGCAGTTCTTC. This sequence encodes CASSLQSSYREQFF.

This clonotype was counted at least ten times. This rearrangement joins TRBV9 to TRBJ1-5, with D uncertain. CDR3 length: 13 residues. The V end was cut by 5 bases, the J end by 2 bases, with 8 bases between. Germline CDR1 reads SGDLS; CDR2 reads YYNGEE. CDR3 amino acids: CASSVKGNQPQHF. As DNA, the CDR3 is TGTGCCAGCAGTGTCAAGGGCAATCAGCCCCAGCATTTT.

The sample holds a few counts of this clonotype. The chain has TRBV10-2 and TRBJ2-5; 7 bases align to TRBD2. Germline CDR1 and CDR2: WSHSY and SAAADI. CDR3 length: 13 residues. V trimming: 6 bases; J trimming: 2 bases; junction bases outside the gene matches: 3. The CDR3 here is CASSKLAQETQYF. The CDR3, as DNA: TGCGCCAGCAGCAAACTAGCGCAAGAGACCCAGTACTTC.

This clonotype showed up many times. The gene calls are TRBV12-3 or TRBV12-4 and TRBJ2-1; TRBD2 matches 16 bases. The trim removed 5 bases at V and 6 bases at J, leaving 10 bases unmatched. This CDR3 is built from 18 residues. In nucleotides, the CDR3 is TGTGCCAGCAGTGCCCAGGGACTAGCGGGAGGGCCAGCCAATGAGCAGTTCTTC. Its protein product is CASSAQGLAGGPANEQFF.